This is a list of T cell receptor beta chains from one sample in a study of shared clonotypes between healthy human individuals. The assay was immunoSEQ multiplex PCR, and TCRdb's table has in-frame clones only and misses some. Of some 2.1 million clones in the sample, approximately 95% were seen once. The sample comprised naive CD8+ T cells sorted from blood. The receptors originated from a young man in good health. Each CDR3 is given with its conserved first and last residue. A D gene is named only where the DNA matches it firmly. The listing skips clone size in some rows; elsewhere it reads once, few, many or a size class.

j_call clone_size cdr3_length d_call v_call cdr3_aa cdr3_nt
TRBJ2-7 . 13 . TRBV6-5 CASSYTPSYEQYF TGTGCCAGCAGTTACACCCCCTCCTACGAGCAGTACTTC
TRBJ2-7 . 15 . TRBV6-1 CASSRRGASVYEQYF TGTGCCAGCAGTAGGAGGGGGGCTAGCGTATACGAGCAGTACTTC
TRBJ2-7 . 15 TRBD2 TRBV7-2 CASSQLARSSYEQYF TGTGCCAGCAGCCAACTAGCGAGGAGCTCCTACGAGCAGTACTTC
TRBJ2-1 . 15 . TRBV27 CASSLTRTAYNEQFF TGTGCCAGCAGTTTGACGCGGACGGCCTACAATGAGCAGTTCTTC
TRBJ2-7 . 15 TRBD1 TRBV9 CASSPGTGVPYEQYF TGTGCCAGCAGCCCCGGGACAGGGGTCCCCTACGAGCAGTACTTC
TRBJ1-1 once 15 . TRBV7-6 CASSARLDMNTEAFF TGTGCCAGCAGCGCGAGGCTCGATATGAACACTGAAGCTTTCTTT
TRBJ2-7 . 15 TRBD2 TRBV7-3 CASSLGGGASYEQYF TGTGCCAGCAGCCTCGGCGGGGGAGCCTCCTACGAGCAGTACTTC
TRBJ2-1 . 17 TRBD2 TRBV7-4 CASSLVLAGGFHNEQFF TGTGCCAGCAGCTTAGTGCTAGCGGGAGGGTTCCACAATGAGCAGTTCTTC
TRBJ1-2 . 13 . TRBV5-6 CASSFWTGTSYTF TGTGCCAGCAGCTTCTGGACGGGCACTAGCTACACCTTC
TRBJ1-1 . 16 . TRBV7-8 CASSLALWDLNTEAFF TGTGCCAGCAGCTTAGCATTGTGGGATTTGAACACTGAAGCTTTCTTT
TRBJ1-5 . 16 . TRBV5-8 CASSLEGFGSNQPQHF TGTGCCAGCAGCTTGGAAGGGTTTGGCAGCAATCAGCCCCAGCATTTT
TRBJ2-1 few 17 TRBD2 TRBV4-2 CASSQDTVTSGGNEQFF TGTGCCAGCAGCCAAGATACGGTGACTAGCGGTGGGAATGAGCAGTTCTTC
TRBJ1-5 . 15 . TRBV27 CASSLGGIGNQPQHF TGTGCCAGCAGTTTAGGGGGAATCGGCAATCAGCCCCAGCATTTT
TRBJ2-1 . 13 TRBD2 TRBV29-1 CSTYGGAYNEQFF TGCAGCACATATGGGGGGGCCTACAATGAGCAGTTCTTC
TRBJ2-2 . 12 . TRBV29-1 CSVEGNTGELFF TGCAGCGTTGAAGGGAACACCGGGGAGCTGTTTTTT
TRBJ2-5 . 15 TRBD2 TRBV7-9 CASSELAGPQETQYF TGTGCCAGCAGCGAACTAGCGGGACCACAAGAGACCCAGTACTTC
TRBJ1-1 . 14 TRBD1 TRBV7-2 CASSLGGTVTEAFF TGTGCCAGCAGCTTAGGGGGGACAGTCACTGAAGCTTTCTTT
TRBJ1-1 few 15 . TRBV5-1 CASSLANRAVTEAFF TGCGCCAGCAGCTTGGCCAACAGGGCTGTCACTGAAGCTTTCTTT
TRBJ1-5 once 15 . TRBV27 CASSLSGGGNQPQHF TGTGCCAGCAGTTTGAGTGGGGGAGGCAATCAGCCCCAGCATTTT
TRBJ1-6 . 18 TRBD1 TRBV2 CASSATGGGSSYNSPLHF TGTGCCAGCAGCGCAACAGGGGGCGGAAGCTCCTATAATTCACCCCTCCACTTT
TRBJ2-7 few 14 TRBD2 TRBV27 CASSLLGTSYEQYF TGTGCCAGCAGTCTCCTCGGGACTAGTTACGAGCAGTACTTC
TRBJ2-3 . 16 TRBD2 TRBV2 CASSESLAGSTDTQYF TGTGCCAGCAGTGAAAGCCTAGCGGGATCCACAGATACGCAGTATTTT
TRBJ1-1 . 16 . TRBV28 CASSLHAGGENLEAFF TGTGCCAGCAGTTTACACGCGGGGGGGGAAAATCTCGAAGCTTTCTTT
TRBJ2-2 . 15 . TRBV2 CASSAPGANTGELFF TGTGCCAGCAGTGCCCCGGGAGCGAACACCGGGGAGCTGTTTTTT
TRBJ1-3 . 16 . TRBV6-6 CASSQSLGISGNTIYF TGTGCCAGCAGCCAATCTTTGGGGATTTCTGGAAACACCATATATTTT
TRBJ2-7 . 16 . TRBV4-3 CASSHTYRDGTYEQYF TGCGCCAGCAGCCATACTTACCGGGACGGAACCTACGAGCAGTACTTC
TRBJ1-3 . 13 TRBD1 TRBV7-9 CASTGGSGNTIYF TGTGCCTCCACAGGGGGCTCTGGAAACACCATATATTTT
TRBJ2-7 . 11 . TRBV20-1 CSAPGYYEQYF TGCAGTGCCCCGGGGTACTACGAGCAGTACTTC
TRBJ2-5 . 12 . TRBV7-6 CASSLDLETQYF TGTGCCAGCAGCTTAGATTTAGAGACCCAGTACTTC
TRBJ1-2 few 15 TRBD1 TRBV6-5 CASSSDRGGDYGYTF TGTGCCAGCAGTTCTGACAGGGGAGGAGACTATGGCTACACCTTC
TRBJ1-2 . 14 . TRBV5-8 CASSILPPYYGYTF TGTGCCAGCAGCATTCTCCCCCCCTACTATGGCTACACCTTC
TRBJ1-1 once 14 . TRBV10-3 CAISEGGVGPEAFF TGTGCCATCAGTGAGGGGGGAGTAGGCCCTGAAGCTTTCTTT